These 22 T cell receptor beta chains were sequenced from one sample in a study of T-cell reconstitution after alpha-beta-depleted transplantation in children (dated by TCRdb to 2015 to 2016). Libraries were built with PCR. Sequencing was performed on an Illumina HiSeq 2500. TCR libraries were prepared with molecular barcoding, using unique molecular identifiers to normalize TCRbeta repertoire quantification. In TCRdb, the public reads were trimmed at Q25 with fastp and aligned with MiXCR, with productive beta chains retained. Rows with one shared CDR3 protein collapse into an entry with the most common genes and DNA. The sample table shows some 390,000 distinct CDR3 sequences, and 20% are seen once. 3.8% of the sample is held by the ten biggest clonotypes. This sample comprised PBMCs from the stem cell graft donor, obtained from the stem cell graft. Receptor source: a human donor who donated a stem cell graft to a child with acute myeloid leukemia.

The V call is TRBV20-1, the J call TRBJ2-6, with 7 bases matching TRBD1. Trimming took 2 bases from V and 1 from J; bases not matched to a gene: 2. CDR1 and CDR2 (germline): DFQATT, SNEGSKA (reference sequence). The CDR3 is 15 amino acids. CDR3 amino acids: CSARRGQSGANVLTF. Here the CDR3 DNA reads TGCAGTGCTAGAAGGGGGCAGTCTGGGGCCAACGTCCTGACTTTC.

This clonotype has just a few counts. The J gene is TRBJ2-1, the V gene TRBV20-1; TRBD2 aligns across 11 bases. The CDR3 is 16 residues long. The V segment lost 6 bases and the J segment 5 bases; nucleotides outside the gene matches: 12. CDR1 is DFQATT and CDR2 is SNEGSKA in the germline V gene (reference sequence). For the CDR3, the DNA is TGCAGTGCCCCGACGAGGACTAGCGGGCCTCACAATGAGCAGTTCTTC. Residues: CSAPTRTSGPHNEQFF.

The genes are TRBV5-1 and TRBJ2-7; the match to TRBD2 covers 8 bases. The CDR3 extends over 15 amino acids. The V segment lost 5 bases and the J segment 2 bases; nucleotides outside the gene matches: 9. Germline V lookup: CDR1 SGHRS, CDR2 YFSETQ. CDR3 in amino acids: CASSPLAGGTYEQYF. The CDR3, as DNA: TGCGCCAGCAGTCCCCTGGCGGGAGGTACCTACGAGCAGTACTTC.

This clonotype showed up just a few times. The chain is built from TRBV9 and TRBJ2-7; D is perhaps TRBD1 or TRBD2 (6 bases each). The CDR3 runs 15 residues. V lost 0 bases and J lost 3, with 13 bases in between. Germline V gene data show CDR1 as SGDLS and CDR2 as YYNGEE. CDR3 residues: CASSVAGGLDYEQYF. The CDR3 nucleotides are TGTGCCAGCAGCGTAGCCGGGGGCTTGGACTACGAGCAGTACTTC.

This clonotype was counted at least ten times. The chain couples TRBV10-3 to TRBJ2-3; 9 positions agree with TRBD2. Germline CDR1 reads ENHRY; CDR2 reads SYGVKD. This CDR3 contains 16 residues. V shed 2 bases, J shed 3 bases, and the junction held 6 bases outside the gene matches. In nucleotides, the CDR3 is TGTGCCATCAGTGAGAGGGGGACTAGCAGGACAGATACGCAGTATTTT. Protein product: CAISERGTSRTDTQYF.

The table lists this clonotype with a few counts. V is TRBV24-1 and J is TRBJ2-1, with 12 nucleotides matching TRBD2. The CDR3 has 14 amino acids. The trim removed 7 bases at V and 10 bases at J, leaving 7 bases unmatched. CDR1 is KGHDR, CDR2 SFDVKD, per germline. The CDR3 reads CATRASGRELEQFF. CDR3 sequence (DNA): TGTGCCACCAGGGCTAGCGGGAGGGAATTGGAGCAGTTCTTC.

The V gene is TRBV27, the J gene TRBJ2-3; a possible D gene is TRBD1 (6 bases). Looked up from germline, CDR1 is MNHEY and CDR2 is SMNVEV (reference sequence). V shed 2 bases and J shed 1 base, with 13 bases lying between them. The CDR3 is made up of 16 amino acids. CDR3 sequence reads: CASSLGWGHRTDTQYF. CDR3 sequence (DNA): TGTGCCAGCAGTTTAGGGTGGGGACACCGCACAGATACGCAGTATTTT.

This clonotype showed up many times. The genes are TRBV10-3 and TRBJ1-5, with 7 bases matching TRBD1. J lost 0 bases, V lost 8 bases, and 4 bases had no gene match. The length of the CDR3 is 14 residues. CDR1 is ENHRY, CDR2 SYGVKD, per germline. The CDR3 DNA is TGTGCCATCGGTACAGGGGATAGCAATCAGCCCCAGCATTTT. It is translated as CAIGTGDSNQPQHF.

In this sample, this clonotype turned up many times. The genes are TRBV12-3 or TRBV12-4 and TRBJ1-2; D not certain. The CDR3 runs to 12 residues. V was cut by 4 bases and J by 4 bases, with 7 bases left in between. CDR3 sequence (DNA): TGTGCCAGCAGTTCTGACATCTATGGCTACACCTTC. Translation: CASSSDIYGYTF.

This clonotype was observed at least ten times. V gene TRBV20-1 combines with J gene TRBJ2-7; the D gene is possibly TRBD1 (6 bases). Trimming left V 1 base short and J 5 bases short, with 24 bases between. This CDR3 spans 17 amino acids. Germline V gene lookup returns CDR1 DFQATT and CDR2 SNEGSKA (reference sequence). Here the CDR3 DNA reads TGCAGTGCTAGAGCGGTCAGGGGAGCGATATTCGGGGACGAGCAGTACTTC. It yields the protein CSARAVRGAIFGDEQYF.

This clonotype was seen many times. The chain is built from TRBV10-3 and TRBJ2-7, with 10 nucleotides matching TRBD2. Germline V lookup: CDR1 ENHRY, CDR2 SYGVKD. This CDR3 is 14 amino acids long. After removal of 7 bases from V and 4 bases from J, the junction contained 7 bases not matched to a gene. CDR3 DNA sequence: TGTGCCATCAAATCTAGCGGGAGTTCTTACGAGCAGTACTTC. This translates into CAIKSSGSSYEQYF.

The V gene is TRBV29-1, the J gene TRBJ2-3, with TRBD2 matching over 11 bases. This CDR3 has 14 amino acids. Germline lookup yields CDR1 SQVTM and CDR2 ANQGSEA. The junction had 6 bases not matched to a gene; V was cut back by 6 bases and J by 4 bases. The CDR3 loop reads CSVILAGGADTQYF. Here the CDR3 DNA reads TGCAGCGTCATCCTAGCGGGAGGAGCAGATACGCAGTATTTT.

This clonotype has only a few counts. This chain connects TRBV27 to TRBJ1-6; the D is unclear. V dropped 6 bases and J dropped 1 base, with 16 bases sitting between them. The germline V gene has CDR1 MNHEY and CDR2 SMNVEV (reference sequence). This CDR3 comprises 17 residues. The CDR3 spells CASRPSWGRSYNSPLHF. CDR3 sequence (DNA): TGTGCCAGCAGACCCTCGTGGGGAAGGTCCTATAATTCACCCCTCCACTTT.

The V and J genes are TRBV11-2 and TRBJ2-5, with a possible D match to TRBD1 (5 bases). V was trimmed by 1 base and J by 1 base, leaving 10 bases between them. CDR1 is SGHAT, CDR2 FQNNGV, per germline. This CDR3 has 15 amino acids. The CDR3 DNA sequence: TGTGCCAGCAGCTTAGGACAGTATTCCCAAGAGACCCAGTACTTC. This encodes CASSLGQYSQETQYF.

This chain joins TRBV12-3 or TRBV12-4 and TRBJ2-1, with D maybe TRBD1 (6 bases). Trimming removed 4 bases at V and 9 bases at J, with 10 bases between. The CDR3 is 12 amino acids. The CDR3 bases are TGTGCCAGCAGTTCAGGGGTTTCTGAGCAGTTCTTC. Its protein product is CASSSGVSEQFF.

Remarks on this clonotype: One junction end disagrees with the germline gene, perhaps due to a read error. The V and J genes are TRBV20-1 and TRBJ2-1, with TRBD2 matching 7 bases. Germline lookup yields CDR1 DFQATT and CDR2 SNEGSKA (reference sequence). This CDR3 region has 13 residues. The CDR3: CSANREVYNEQSF. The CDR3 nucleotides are TGCAGTGCTAACCGGGAGGTCTACAATGAGCAGTCCTTC.

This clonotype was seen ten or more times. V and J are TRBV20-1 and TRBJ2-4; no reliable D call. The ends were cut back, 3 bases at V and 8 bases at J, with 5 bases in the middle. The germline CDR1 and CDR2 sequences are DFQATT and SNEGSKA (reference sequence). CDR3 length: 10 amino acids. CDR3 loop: CSASIHIQYF. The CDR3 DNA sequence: TGCAGTGCTAGCATCCACATTCAGTACTTC.

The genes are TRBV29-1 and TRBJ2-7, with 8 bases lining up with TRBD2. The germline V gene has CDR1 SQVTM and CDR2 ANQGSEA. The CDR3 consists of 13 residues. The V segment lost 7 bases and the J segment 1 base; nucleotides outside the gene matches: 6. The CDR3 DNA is TGCAGCGCCCGAGCGGGGGCGTCCTACGAGCAGTACTTC. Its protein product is CSARAGASYEQYF.

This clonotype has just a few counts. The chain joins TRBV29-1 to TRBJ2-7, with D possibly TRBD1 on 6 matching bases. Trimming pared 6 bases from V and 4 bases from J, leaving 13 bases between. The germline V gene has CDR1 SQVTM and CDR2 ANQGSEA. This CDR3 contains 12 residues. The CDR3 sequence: CSVRGIRYEQYF. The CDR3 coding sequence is TGCAGCGTGAGGGGGATTAGATACGAGCAGTACTTC.

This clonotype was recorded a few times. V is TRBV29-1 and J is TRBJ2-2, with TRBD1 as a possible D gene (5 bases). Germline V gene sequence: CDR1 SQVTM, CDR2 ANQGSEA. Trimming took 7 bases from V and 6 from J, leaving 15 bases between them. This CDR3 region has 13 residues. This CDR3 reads CSARGGEAGELFF. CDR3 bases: TGCAGCGCTAGGGGTGGGGAAGCCGGGGAGCTGTTTTTT.

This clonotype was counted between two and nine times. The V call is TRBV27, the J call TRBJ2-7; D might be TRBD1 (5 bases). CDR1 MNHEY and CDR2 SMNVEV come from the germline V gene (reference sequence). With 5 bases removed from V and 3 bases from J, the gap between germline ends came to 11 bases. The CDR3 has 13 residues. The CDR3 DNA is TGTGCCAGCAGTCTACAGGAGCGCTACGAGCAGTACTTC. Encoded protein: CASSLQERYEQYF.

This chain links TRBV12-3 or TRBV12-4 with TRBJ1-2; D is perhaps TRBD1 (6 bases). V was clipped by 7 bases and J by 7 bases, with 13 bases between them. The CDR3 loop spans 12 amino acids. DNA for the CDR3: TGTGCCAGCACCGGAGACAGGCGTGGCTACACCTTC. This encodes CASTGDRRGYTF.